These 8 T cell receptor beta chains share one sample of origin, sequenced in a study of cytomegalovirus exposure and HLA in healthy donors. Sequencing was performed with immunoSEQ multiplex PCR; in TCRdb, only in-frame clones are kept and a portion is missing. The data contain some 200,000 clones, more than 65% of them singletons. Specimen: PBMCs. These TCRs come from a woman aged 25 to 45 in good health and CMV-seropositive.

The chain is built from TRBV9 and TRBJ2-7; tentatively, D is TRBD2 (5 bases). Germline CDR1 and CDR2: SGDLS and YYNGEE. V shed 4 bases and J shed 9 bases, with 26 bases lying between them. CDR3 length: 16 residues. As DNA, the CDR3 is TGTGCCAGCAGCCCAAGTGAGGGCGCGGGCAATCTGCGGCAGTACTTC. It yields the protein CASSPSEGAGNLRQYF.

The CDR3 DNA sequence: TGTGCCAGCAGTGAAGACGGCCCGGGACTTTACAATGAGCAGTTCTTC. The encoded protein is CASSEDGPGLYNEQFF. V usage is TRBV6-1 and J usage is TRBJ2-1, with D tentatively TRBD2 (6 bases). V was shortened by 1 base and J by 4 bases, with 14 bases between the two germline ends. Germline CDR1 and CDR2: MNHNS and SASEGT. This CDR3 is 16 amino acids long.

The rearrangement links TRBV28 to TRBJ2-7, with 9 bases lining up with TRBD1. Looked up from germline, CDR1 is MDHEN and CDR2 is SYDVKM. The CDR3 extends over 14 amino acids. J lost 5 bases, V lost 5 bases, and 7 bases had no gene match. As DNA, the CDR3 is TGTGCCAGCAGTCTCCGGGACAGGGTCGACGAGCAGTACTTC. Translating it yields CASSLRDRVDEQYF.

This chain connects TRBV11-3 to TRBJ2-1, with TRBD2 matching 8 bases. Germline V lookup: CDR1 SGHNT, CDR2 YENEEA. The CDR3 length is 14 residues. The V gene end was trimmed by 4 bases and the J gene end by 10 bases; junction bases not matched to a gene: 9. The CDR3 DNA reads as TGTGCCAGCAGCTCGCGGACTAGCCCCGGGGAGCAGTTCTTC. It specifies CASSSRTSPGEQFF.

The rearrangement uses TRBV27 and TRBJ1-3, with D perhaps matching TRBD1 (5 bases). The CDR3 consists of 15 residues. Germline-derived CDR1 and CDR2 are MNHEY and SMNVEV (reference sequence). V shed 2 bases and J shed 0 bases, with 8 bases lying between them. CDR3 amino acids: CASSLGGISGNTIYF. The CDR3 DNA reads TGTGCCAGCAGTTTAGGGGGGATCTCTGGAAACACCATATATTTT.

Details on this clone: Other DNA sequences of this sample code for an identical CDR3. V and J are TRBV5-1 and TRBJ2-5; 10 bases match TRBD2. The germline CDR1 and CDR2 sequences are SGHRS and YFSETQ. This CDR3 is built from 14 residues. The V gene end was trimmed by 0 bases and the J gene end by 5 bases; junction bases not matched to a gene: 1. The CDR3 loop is CASSLGSGRETQYF. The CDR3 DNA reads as TGCGCCAGCAGCTTGGGTAGCGGGAGGGAGACCCAGTACTTC. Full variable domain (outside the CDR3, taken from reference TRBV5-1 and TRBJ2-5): KAGVTQTPRYLIKTRGQQVTLSCSPISGHRSVSWYQQTPGQGLQFLFEYFSETQRNKGNFPGRFSGRQFSNSRSEMNVSTLELGDSALYLCASSLGSGRETQYFGPGTRLLVL.

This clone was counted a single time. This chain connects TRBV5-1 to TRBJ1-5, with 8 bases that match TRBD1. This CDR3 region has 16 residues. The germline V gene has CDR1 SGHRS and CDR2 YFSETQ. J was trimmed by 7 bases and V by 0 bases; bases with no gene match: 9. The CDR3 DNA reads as TGCGCCAGCAGCTTGGAGGGCAGGGGGCGCGGACAGCCCCAGCATTTT. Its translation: CASSLEGRGRGQPQHF.

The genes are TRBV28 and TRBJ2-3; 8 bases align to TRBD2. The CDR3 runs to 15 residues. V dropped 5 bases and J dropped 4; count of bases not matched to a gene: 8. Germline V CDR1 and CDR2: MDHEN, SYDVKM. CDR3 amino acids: CASSPPGGTADTQYF. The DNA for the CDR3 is TGTGCCAGCAGTCCCCCGGGGGGGACCGCAGATACGCAGTATTTT.